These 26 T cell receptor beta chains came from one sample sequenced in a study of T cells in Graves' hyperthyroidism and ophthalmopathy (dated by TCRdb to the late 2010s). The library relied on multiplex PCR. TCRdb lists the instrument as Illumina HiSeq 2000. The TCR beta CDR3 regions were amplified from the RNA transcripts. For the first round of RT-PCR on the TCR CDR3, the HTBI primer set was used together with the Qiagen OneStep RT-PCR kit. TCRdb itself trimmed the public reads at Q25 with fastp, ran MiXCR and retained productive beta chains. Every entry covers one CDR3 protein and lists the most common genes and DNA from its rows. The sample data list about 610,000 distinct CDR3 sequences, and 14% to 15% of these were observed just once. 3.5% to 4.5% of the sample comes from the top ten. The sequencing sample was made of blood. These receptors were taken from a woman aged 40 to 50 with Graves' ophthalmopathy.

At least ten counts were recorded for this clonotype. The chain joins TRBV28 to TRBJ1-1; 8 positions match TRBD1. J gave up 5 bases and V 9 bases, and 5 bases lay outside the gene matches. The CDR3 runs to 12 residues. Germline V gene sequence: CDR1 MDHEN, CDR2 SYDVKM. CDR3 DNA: TGTGCCAGTACTAGGACAGGGACTGAAGCTTTCTTT. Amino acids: CASTRTGTEAFF. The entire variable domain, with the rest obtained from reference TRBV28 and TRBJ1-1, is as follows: DVKVTQSSRYLVKRTGEKVFLECVQDMDHENMFWYRQDPGLGLRLIYFSYDVKMKEKGDIPEGYSVSREKKERFSLILESASTNQTSMYLCASTRTGTEAFFGQGTRLTVV.

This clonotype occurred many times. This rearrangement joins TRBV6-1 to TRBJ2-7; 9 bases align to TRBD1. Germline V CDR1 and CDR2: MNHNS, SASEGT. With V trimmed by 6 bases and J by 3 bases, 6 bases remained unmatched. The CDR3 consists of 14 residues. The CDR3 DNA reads TGTGCCAGCAGCAGGACAGGGGAGGTCTACGAGCAGTACTTC. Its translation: CASSRTGEVYEQYF.

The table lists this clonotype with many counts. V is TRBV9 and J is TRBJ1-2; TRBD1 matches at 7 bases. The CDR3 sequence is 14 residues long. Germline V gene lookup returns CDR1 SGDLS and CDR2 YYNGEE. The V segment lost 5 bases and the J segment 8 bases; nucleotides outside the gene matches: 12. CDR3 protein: CASRRTGITGGYTF. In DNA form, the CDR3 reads TGTGCCAGCAGAAGGACAGGTATCACAGGGGGCTACACCTTC.

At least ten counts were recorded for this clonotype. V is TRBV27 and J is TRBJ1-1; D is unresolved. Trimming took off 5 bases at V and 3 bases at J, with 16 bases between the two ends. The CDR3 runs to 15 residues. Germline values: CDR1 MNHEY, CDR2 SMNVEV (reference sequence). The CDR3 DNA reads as TGTGCCAGCAGTCCCGTCCCCACTGCGTACACTGAAGCTTTCTTT. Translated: CASSPVPTAYTEAFF.

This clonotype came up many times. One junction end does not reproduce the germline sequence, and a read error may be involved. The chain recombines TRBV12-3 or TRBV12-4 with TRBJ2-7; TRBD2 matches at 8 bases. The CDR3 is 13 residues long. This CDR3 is CASSSLAGGDSNF. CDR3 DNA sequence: TGTGCCAGCAGTAGCCTAGCGGGTGGTGATTCGAACTTC.

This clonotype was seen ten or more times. CDR3 sequence (DNA): TGTGCCAGCAGGAGACCAGGGGGGGCTAACTATGGCTACACCTTC. Its protein product is CASRRPGGANYGYTF. V usage is TRBV28 and J usage is TRBJ1-2; 7 bases map to TRBD1. Germline-derived CDR1 and CDR2 are MDHEN and SYDVKM. V was pared by 6 bases and J by 0 bases, with 7 bases of the junction left unmatched. The CDR3 consists of 15 residues.

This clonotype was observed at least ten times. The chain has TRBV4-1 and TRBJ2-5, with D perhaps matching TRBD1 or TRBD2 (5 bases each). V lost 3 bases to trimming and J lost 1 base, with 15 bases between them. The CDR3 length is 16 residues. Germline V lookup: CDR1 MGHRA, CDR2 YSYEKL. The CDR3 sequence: CASSQSSGTPQETQYF. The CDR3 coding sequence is TGCGCCAGCAGCCAGTCTTCCGGGACCCCCCAAGAGACCCAGTACTTC.

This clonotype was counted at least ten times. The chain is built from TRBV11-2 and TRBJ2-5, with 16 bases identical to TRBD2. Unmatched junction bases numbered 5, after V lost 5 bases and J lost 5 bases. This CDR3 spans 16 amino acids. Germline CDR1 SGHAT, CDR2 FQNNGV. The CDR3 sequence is CASSAGTSGRGETQYF. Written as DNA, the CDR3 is TGTGCCAGCAGCGCCGGGACTAGCGGGAGGGGGGAGACCCAGTACTTC. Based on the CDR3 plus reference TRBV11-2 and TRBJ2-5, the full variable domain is EAGVAQSPRYKIIEKRQSVAFWCNPISGHATLYWYQQILGQGPKLLIQFQNNGVVDDSQLPKDRFSAERLKGVDSTLKIQPAKLEDSAVYLCASSAGTSGRGETQYFGPGTRLLVL.

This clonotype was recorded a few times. The CDR3: CASSPTSGRAGGTDTQYF. The CDR3 coding sequence is TGTGCCAGTAGCCCGACTAGCGGGAGGGCAGGGGGCACAGATACGCAGTATTTT. The rearrangement uses TRBV19 and TRBJ2-3; 14 bases are a match to TRBD2. Germline V gene data show CDR1 as LNHDA and CDR2 as SQIVND (reference sequence). With 6 bases clipped from V and 1 base from J, the junction kept 9 bases outside the gene matches. The CDR3 runs 18 residues.

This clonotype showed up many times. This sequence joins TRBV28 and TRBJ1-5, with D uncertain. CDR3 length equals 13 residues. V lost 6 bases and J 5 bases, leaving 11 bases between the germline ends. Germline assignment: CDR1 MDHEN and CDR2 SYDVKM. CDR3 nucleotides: TGTGCCAGCAGCGGGAGGAACTATCAGCCCCAGCATTTT. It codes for CASSGRNYQPQHF.

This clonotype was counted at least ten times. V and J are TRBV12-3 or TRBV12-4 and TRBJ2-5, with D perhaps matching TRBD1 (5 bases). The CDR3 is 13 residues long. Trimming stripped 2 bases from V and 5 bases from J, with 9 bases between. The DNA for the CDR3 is TGTGCCAGCAGTTTAACCCCAGGGGAGACCCAGTACTTC. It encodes CASSLTPGETQYF.

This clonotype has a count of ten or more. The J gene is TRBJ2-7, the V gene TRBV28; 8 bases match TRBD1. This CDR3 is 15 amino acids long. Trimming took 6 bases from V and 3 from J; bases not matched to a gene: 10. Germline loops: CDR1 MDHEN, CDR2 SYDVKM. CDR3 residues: CASRLTWDRFYEQYF. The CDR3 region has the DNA TGTGCCAGCAGACTAACTTGGGACAGGTTCTACGAGCAGTACTTC.

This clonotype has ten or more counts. In nucleotides, the CDR3 is TGTGCCAGCAGTTTTGGCACATTACAGCCCCAGCATTTT. Encoded protein: CASSFGTLQPQHF. The J gene is TRBJ1-5, the V gene TRBV12-3 or TRBV12-4; D unresolved. The CDR3 sequence is 13 residues long. The V end lost 3 bases, the J end lost 7 bases, and 10 bases lay between the germline ends.

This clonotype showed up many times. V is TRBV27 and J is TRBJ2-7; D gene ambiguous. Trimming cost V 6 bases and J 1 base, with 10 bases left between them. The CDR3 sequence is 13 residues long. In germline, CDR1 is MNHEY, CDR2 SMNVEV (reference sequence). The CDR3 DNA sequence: TGTGCCAGCAGCGCGCGCGGTTCCTACGAGCAGTACTTC. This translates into CASSARGSYEQYF.

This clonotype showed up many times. The CDR3 sequence is CASSLTRGDYGYTF. CDR3 DNA sequence: TGTGCCAGCAGCTTAACAAGGGGGGACTATGGCTACACCTTC. The genes are TRBV7-8 and TRBJ1-2; tentatively, D is TRBD1 (6 bases). The germline V gene has CDR1 SGHVS and CDR2 FQNEAQ. Trimming pared 2 bases from V and 3 bases from J, leaving 10 bases between. The CDR3 contains 14 residues.

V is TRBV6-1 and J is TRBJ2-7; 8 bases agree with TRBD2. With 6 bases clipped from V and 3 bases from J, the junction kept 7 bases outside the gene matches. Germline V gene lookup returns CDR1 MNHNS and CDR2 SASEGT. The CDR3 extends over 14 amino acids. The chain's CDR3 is CASRPGLGYYEQYF. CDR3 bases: TGTGCCAGCAGGCCGGGACTAGGGTACTACGAGCAGTACTTC.

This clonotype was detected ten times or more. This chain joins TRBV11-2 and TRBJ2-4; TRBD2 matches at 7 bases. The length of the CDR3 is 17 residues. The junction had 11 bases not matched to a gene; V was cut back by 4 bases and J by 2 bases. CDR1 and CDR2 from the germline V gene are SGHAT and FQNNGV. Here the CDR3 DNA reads TGTGCCAGCAGCTCGACGTCCGGGACTATGACCAAAAACATTCAGTACTTC. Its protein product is CASSSTSGTMTKNIQYF.

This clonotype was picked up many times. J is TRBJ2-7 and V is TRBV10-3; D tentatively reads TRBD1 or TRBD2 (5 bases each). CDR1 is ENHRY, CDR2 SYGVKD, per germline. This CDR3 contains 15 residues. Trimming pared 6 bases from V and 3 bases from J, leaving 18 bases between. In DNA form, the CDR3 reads TGTGCCATCAGCGATTGGGGGAAAGGAGGCTACGAGCAGTACTTC. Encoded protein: CAISDWGKGGYEQYF.

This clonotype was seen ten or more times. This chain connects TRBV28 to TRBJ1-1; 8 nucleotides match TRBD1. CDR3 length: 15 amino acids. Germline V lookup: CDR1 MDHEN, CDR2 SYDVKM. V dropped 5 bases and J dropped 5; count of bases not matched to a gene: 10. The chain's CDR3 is CASSQRTGRGTEAFF. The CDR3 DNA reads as TGTGCCAGCAGTCAGCGGACAGGGAGGGGTACTGAAGCTTTCTTT.

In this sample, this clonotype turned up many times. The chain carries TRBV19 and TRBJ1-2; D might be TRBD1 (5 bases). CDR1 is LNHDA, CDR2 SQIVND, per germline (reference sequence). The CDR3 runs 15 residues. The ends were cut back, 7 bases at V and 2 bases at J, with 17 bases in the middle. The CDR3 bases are TGTGCCAGTACCCGACGGGGGGACGCGAACTATGGCTACACCTTC. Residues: CASTRRGDANYGYTF.

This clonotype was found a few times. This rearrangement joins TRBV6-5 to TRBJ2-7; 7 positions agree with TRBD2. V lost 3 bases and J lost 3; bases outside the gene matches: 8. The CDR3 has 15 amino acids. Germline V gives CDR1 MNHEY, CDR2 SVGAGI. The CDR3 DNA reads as TGTGCCAGCAGTTATGGGGGGGGACCTTTCTACGAGCAGTACTTC. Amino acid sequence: CASSYGGGPFYEQYF.

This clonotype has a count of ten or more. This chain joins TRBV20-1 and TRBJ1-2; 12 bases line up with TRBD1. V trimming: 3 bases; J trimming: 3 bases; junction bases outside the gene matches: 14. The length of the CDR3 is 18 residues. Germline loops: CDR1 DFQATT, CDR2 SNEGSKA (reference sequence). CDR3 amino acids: CSARRPGQGAFSDYGYTF. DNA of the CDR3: TGCAGTGCTAGGCGCCCGGGACAGGGGGCTTTTTCAGACTATGGCTACACCTTC.

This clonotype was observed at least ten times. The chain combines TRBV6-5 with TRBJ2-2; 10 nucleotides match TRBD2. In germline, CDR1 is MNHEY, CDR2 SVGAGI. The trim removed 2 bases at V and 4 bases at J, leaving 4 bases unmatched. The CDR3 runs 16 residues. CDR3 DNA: TGTGCCAGCAGTTACCTAGCGGGAGATGGCACCGGGGAGCTGTTTTTT. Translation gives CASSYLAGDGTGELFF.

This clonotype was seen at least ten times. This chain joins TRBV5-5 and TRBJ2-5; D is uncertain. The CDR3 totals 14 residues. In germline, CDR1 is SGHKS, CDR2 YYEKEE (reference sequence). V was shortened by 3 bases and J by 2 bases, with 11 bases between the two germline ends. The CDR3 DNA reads TGTGCCAGCAGCTGGGATTTAGTTCAAGAGACCCAGTACTTC. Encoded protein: CASSWDLVQETQYF.

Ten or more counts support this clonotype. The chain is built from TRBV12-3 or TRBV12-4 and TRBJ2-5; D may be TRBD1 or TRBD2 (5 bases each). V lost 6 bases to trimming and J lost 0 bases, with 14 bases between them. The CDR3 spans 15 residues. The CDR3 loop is CASSPPGTDQETQYF. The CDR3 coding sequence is TGTGCCAGCAGCCCGCCCGGGACGGACCAAGAGACCCAGTACTTC.

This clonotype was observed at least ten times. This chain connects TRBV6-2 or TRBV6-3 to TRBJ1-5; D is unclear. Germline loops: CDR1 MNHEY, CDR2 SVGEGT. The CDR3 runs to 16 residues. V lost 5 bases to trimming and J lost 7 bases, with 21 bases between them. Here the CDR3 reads CASSRWTGPFWQPQHF. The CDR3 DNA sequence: TGTGCCAGCAGTCGGTGGACCGGACCTTTTTGGCAGCCCCAGCATTTT.